These 16 T cell receptor beta chains originate from one sample sequenced in a study of blood T cell repertoires in COVID-19. TCRdb's copy holds only in-frame clones and misses some; the assay was immunoSEQ multiplex PCR. The sample has about 250,000 clones, roughly 88% seen once. Source material: PBMCs or T cells enriched from blood (not recorded which). These receptors all stem from a woman aged 40 to 50 who had been exposed to COVID-19.

The chain is built from TRBV5-4 and TRBJ2-5, with 7 positions matching TRBD2. The germline CDR1 and CDR2 sequences are SGHNT and YYREEE (reference sequence). V was clipped by 4 bases and J by 5 bases; unmatched bases: 8. The CDR3 runs to 14 residues. The CDR3 loop reads CASSPGLDWETQYF. The CDR3 region has the DNA TGTGCCAGCAGCCCCGGACTAGACTGGGAGACCCAGTACTTC.

The chain is built from TRBV5-5 and TRBJ2-2, with 8 bases matching TRBD2. V lost 1 base and J lost 7; bases outside the gene matches: 6. Germline loops: CDR1 SGHKS, CDR2 YYEKEE (reference sequence). The CDR3 consists of 15 residues. The CDR3 bases are TGTGCCAGCAGCTTGCGGGGCGCGGGAGGCGGGGAGCTGTTTTTT. It codes for CASSLRGAGGGELFF.

Notes on this clone: A read error may account for a junction end that differs from germline. The chain recombines TRBV5-1 with TRBJ2-3; D call uncertain. The CDR3 contains 16 residues. Germline CDR1 reads SGHRS; CDR2 reads YFSETQ. In DNA, the CDR3 is TGTGCCAGCAGCTTGGTGGGCCGCGTTAGCACAGATACGCAGTATTTT. Translation: CASSLVGRVSTDTQYF.

The V and J genes are TRBV3-1 (or the pseudogene TRBV3-2) and TRBJ2-7; a possible D gene is TRBD2 (5 bases). The CDR3 has 17 residues. Looked up from germline, CDR1 is LGHDT and CDR2 is YNNKEL (reference sequence). V lost 0 bases and J lost 2, with 17 bases in between. CDR3 bases: TGTGCCAGCAGCCAAGATCTGTTTCTAGCCCCTACCTACGAGCAGTACGTC. As protein: CASSQDLFLAPTYEQYV.

The chain recombines TRBV19 with TRBJ2-1; TRBD1 matches 10 bases. This CDR3 comprises 13 residues. V gave up 6 bases and J gave up 4 bases; unmatched junction bases: 0. Germline V lookup: CDR1 LNHDA, CDR2 SQIVND (reference sequence). CDR3 sequence (DNA): TGTGCCAGTAGGGACAGGGGGTACAATGAGCAGTTCTTC. Translation: CASRDRGYNEQFF. The full variable domain, rest sourced from reference TRBV19 and TRBJ2-1, is DGGITQSPKYLFRKEGQNVTLSCEQNLNHDAMYWYRQDPGQGLRLIYYSQIVNDFQKGDIAEGYSVSREKKESFPLTVTSAQKNPTAFYLCASRDRGYNEQFFGPGTRLTVL.

The chain has TRBV6-5 and TRBJ1-3, with 7 bases that match TRBD1. Germline loops: CDR1 MNHEY, CDR2 SVGAGI. The CDR3 is made up of 15 amino acids. The V segment lost 7 bases and the J segment 2 bases; nucleotides outside the gene matches: 8. The CDR3 here is CASIHRGLAGNTIYF. Written as DNA, the CDR3 is TGTGCCAGCATTCACAGGGGTCTCGCTGGAAACACCATATATTTT.

The chain has TRBV27 and TRBJ2-3, with 7 bases lining up with TRBD2. CDR1 and CDR2 from the germline V gene are MNHEY and SMNVEV (reference sequence). This CDR3 region has 15 residues. Trimming cost V 6 bases and J 2 bases; bases outside gene matches: 8. CDR3 coding DNA: TGTGCCAGCAGCTCATGGGGGGGTTCCACAGATACGCAGTATTTT. It yields the protein CASSSWGGSTDTQYF.

The rearrangement joins TRBV5-5 to TRBJ2-7; 11 nucleotides line up with TRBD2. J gave up 2 bases and V 4 bases, and 5 bases lay outside the gene matches. Germline assignment: CDR1 SGHKS and CDR2 YYEKEE (reference sequence). This CDR3 is 15 amino acids long. CDR3 nucleotide sequence: TGTGCCAGCAGCCCCATAGCGGGGGGGACCTACGAGCAGTACTTC. It encodes CASSPIAGGTYEQYF.

The rearrangement joins TRBV5-8 to TRBJ1-2; unclear D gene. Germline loops: CDR1 SGHTS, CDR2 YDEGEE. This CDR3 has 15 amino acids. The V gene lost 0 bases and the J gene lost 3 bases, with 12 bases spanning the gap. This CDR3 is CASSLARGGDYGYTF. CDR3 bases: TGTGCCAGCAGCTTGGCGCGGGGTGGCGACTATGGCTACACCTTC.

The rearrangement joins TRBV10-3 to TRBJ1-2; tentatively, D is TRBD1 (6 bases). The CDR3 is 15 residues long. Trimming took 0 bases from V and 11 from J, leaving 19 bases between them. CDR1 is ENHRY, CDR2 SYGVKD, per germline. The DNA for the CDR3 is TGTGCCATCAGTGAGTCGACCGGACCGCTCCAGGGGTACACCTTC. This encodes CAISESTGPLQGYTF.

This clone is a singleton in its sample. V is TRBV19 and J is TRBJ1-1, with a possible D match to TRBD1 (5 bases). Germline CDR1 LNHDA, CDR2 SQIVND (reference sequence). The V end lost 1 base, the J end lost 7 bases, and 10 bases lay between the germline ends. This CDR3 contains 13 residues. CDR3: CASSIGRASEAFF. The CDR3 DNA reads as TGTGCCAGTAGTATAGGCAGGGCCAGTGAAGCTTTCTTT.

The table lists this clone with a count of one. This specimen includes other DNA sequences encoding the same CDR3. The rearrangement uses TRBV28 and TRBJ2-7; 7 nucleotides line up with TRBD1. Germline CDR1 MDHEN, CDR2 SYDVKM. The trim removed 6 bases at V and 2 bases at J, leaving 7 bases unmatched. The CDR3 totals 14 residues. CDR3 sequence reads: CASRYRQGPYEQYF. The CDR3 DNA is TGTGCCAGCAGGTATCGACAGGGCCCCTACGAGCAGTACTTC. The whole variable domain, filled in from reference TRBV28 and TRBJ2-7, reads DVKVTQSSRYLVKRTGEKVFLECVQDMDHENMFWYRQDPGLGLRLIYFSYDVKMKEKGDIPEGYSVSREKKERFSLILESASTNQTSMYLCASRYRQGPYEQYFGPGTRLTVT.

This rearrangement joins TRBV5-4 to TRBJ2-1; D may be TRBD2 (7 bases). Trimming took 4 bases from V and 5 from J, leaving 16 bases between them. This CDR3 has 15 amino acids. Germline lookup yields CDR1 SGHNT and CDR2 YYREEE (reference sequence). The CDR3 nucleotides read TGTGCCAGCAGCAGGGGCGGGGGCTGGCACAATGAGCAGTTCTTC. Protein product: CASSRGGGWHNEQFF.

The chain uses TRBV2 and TRBJ2-2, with D perhaps TRBD1 (5 bases). Germline V CDR1 and CDR2: SNHLY, FYNNEI. V was shortened by 6 bases and J by 4 bases, with 12 bases between the two germline ends. This CDR3 contains 14 residues. CDR3 in DNA: TGTGCCAGCAGGACAGAAGAAGGCACCGGGGAGCTGTTTTTT. Translated, it gives CASRTEEGTGELFF.

The rearrangement links TRBV7-6 to TRBJ1-2, with D perhaps TRBD1 (6 bases). Between the trimmed V and J ends, which lost 2 bases and 1 base, there was a span of 8 bases. The length of the CDR3 is 14 residues. Germline V CDR1 and CDR2: SGHVS, FNYEAQ. CDR3 in DNA: TGTGCCAGCAGCTTACAGGACAGTAACTATGGCTACACCTTC. Translation gives CASSLQDSNYGYTF.

V and J are TRBV28 and TRBJ2-7, with TRBD2 matching over 8 bases. The germline V gene has CDR1 MDHEN and CDR2 SYDVKM. The CDR3 has 15 amino acids. Trimming took 5 bases from V and 4 from J; bases not matched to a gene: 10. CDR3 amino acids: CASSPGGGRRYEQYF. The CDR3 region has the DNA TGTGCCAGCAGTCCCGGGGGGGGACGTCGGTACGAGCAGTACTTC. Filled out from reference TRBV28 and TRBJ2-7, the complete variable domain reads DVKVTQSSRYLVKRTGEKVFLECVQDMDHENMFWYRQDPGLGLRLIYFSYDVKMKEKGDIPEGYSVSREKKERFSLILESASTNQTSMYLCASSPGGGRRYEQYFGPGTRLTVT.